The sequence of this T cell receptor (delta chain) was determined in a study of human gamma delta and Vdelta1 T cells (dated by TCRdb to the late 2010s). Looking at the study overall: The study examined Delta One T cells, which are Vd1+ gamma-delta T cells, as cytotoxic effectors against acute myeloid leukemia. Overall study results and their limits: According to the report, Delta One T cells were polyclonal and showed broad cytotoxic targeting of acute myeloid leukemia.

Library prep was done by PCR. TCRdb shows the sequencer as Illumina MiSeq. In TCRdb, clones were called once more from the public reads by CATT, and rows of identical DNA were later combined. Within this sample are some 14,000 delta-chain clones, with roughly 53% of them counted one time only. The ten largest clonotypes hold over 1.2% of the sample. Remarks on this clone: Its antigen specificity is not known. No base quality information exists; no much larger clone differs at one position.

The CDR3 sequence holds 18 residues, the cysteine and phenylalanine included. The only DNA kept is the CDR3, 54 bases in frame from the first base. The germline V gene encodes CDR1 TSWWSYY and CDR2 QGS. V and J are trimmed by 3 bases and 5 bases, and the gene matches miss 13 bases of the junction. Source material: Vdelta1 gamma-delta T cells from blood grown in culture (DOT cells). The label giving this sample's cell subset or site can be read as: Delta One T cells, in vitro expanded/differentiated Vd1+ gamma-delta T cells. The receptor comes from a human donor in good health. Here the chain combines TRDV1 and TRDJ1, with 12 middle bases fitting TRDD3. The DNA sequence follows: TGTGCTCTTGGGGACCCGTTACCTCACTGGGGGATACAGGATAAACTCATCTTT. Its coded protein is CALGDPLPHWGIQDKLIF.